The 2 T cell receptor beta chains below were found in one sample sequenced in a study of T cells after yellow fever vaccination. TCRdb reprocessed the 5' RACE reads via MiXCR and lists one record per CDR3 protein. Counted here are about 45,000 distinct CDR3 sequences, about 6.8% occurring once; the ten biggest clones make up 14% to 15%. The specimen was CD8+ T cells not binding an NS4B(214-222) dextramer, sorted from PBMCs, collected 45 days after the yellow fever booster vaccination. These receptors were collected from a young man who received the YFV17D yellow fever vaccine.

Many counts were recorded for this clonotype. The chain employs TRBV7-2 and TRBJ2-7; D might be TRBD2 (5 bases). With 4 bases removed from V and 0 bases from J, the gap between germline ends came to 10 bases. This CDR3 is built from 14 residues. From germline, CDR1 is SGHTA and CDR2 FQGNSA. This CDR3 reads CASSSSGFSYEQYF. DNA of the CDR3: TGTGCCAGCAGCTCTTCGGGGTTCTCCTACGAGCAGTACTTC.

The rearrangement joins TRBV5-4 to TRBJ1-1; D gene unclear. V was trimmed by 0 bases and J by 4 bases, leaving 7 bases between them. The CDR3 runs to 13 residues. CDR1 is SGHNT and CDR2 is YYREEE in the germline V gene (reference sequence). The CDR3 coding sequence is TGTGCCAGCAGCTTGGACAGCCCCACTGAAGCTTTCTTT. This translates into CASSLDSPTEAFF.